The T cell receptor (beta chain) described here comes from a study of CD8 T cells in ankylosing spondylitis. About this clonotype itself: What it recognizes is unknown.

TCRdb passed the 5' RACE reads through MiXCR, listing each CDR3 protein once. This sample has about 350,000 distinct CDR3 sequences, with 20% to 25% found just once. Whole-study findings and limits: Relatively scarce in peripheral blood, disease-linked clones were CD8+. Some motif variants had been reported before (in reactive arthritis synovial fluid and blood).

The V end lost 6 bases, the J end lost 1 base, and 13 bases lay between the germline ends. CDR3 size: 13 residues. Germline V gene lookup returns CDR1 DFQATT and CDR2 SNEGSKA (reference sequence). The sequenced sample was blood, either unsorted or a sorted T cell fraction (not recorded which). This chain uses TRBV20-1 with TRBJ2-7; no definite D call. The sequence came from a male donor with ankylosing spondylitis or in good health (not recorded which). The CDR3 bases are TGCAGTGCGACAAGGACGGTTTCCTACGAGCAGTACTTC. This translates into CSATRTVSYEQYF.